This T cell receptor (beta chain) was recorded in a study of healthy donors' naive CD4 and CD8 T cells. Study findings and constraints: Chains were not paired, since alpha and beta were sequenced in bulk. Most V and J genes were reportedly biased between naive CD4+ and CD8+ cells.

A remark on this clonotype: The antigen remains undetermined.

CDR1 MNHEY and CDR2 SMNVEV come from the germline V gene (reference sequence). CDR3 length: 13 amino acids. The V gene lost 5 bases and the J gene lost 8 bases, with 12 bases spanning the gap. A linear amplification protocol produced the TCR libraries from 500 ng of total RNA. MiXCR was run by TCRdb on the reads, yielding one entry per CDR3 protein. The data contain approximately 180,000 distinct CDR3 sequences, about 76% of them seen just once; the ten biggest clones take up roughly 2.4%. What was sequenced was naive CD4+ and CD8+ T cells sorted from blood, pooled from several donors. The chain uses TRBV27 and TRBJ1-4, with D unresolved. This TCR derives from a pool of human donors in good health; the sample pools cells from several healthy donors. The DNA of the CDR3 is TGTGCCAGCAGTGGGCGTCTTGGGGAAAAACTGTTTTTT. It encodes CASSGRLGEKLFF.